Each of the 19 T cell receptor beta chains below was sequenced from the same sample in a study of blood T cell repertoires in COVID-19. TCRdb's copy holds only in-frame clones and misses some; the assay was immunoSEQ multiplex PCR. The data show about 210,000 clones, around 90% seen once. The sample comprised peripheral blood. These receptors were collected from a man between 65 and 85 years old with acute or convalescent COVID-19.

The CDR3 here is CASSLGLGSTDTQYF. CDR3 nucleotides: TGCGCCAGCAGCTTGGGACTAGGCAGCACAGATACGCAGTATTTT. The gene calls are TRBV5-1 and TRBJ2-3; D might be TRBD2 (6 bases). This CDR3 is built from 15 residues. Germline CDR1 is SGHRS and CDR2 is YFSETQ. The V gene lost 0 bases and the J gene lost 0 bases, with 8 bases spanning the gap.

The gene calls are TRBV27 and TRBJ2-5; 8 bases are a match to TRBD2. J gave up 5 bases and V 8 bases, and 10 bases lay outside the gene matches. Germline CDR1 and CDR2: MNHEY and SMNVEV (reference sequence). The CDR3 loop spans 14 amino acids. CDR3 sequence: CASERGGRGETQYF. CDR3 bases: TGTGCCAGCGAACGCGGGGGGCGCGGGGAGACCCAGTACTTC.

With respect to this clone: Distinct nucleotide sequences in the sample also encode this CDR3. This chain uses TRBV9 with TRBJ2-3; D is undetermined. V lost 0 bases and J 1 base, leaving 3 bases between the germline ends. CDR3 length: 13 amino acids. The germline gives CDR1 SGDLS, CDR2 YYNGEE. The CDR3, as DNA: TGTGCCAGCAGCGTAGCCGGCACAGATACGCAGTATTTT. This gives the protein CASSVAGTDTQYF.

The gene calls are TRBV4-1 and TRBJ2-1; 7 nucleotides line up with TRBD2. Germline V gene lookup returns CDR1 MGHRA and CDR2 YSYEKL. The CDR3 consists of 15 residues. V trimming: 7 bases; J trimming: 10 bases; junction bases outside the gene matches: 16. The CDR3 spells CASKSSGQSRGEQFF. CDR3 DNA: TGCGCCAGCAAATCTAGCGGCCAATCTCGGGGCGAGCAGTTCTTC.

The genes are TRBV2 and TRBJ2-5, with 9 bases that match TRBD1. CDR3 length: 14 amino acids. V lost 2 bases to trimming and J lost 5 bases; unmatched junction nucleotides: 3. Per the germline V gene, CDR1 is SNHLY and CDR2 is FYNNEI. CDR3 loop: CASSESGTGETQYF. CDR3 DNA: TGTGCCAGCAGTGAATCCGGGACAGGGGAGACCCAGTACTTC.

The table lists this clone with a count of one. The rearrangement uses TRBV24-1 and TRBJ2-7; 9 nucleotides line up with TRBD1. The V segment lost 3 bases and the J segment 6 bases; nucleotides outside the gene matches: 8. The germline gives CDR1 KGHDR, CDR2 SFDVKD. There are 15 residues in the CDR3. CDR3 loop: CATSDGPPTGGEQYF. The CDR3 DNA is TGTGCCACCAGTGATGGCCCCCCGACAGGGGGCGAGCAGTACTTC.

The chain combines TRBV19 with TRBJ2-1, with TRBD2 matching over 9 bases. CDR1 and CDR2 (germline): LNHDA, SQIVND (reference sequence). CDR3 length: 15 amino acids. With 2 bases clipped from V and 9 bases from J, the junction kept 8 bases outside the gene matches. For the CDR3, the DNA is TGTGCCAGTAGTATACCAGCGGGAGGATCAGGTGAGCAGTTCTTC. As protein: CASSIPAGGSGEQFF.

Here the CDR3 DNA reads TGTGCCAGCAGCGCCAGGACTACTCAAGAGACCCAGTACTTC. Amino acid sequence: CASSARTTQETQYF. V and J are TRBV9 and TRBJ2-5; possible D gene TRBD2, 6 bases. Trimming removed 3 bases at V and 2 bases at J, with 11 bases between. CDR1 and CDR2 (germline): SGDLS, YYNGEE. The CDR3 sequence is 14 residues long.

The rearrangement links TRBV11-1 to TRBJ1-1, with D maybe TRBD1 (6 bases). CDR3 length equals 14 residues. V was trimmed by 5 bases and J by 2 bases, leaving 12 bases between them. Looked up from germline, CDR1 is SGHAT and CDR2 is FQDESV (reference sequence). CDR3 sequence reads: CASSLQGTNTEAFF. In DNA form, the CDR3 reads TGTGCCAGCAGCCTACAGGGCACAAACACTGAAGCTTTCTTT.

The CDR3 DNA sequence: TGTGCCAGTAGTATTCGGACTAGTCACGAGAATGAGCAGTTCTTC. This encodes CASSIRTSHENEQFF. The rearrangement links TRBV19 to TRBJ2-1; 7 bases fit TRBD2. The CDR3 spans 15 residues. V was clipped by 3 bases and J by 7 bases; unmatched bases: 9. Per the germline V gene, CDR1 is LNHDA and CDR2 is SQIVND (reference sequence).

The chain has TRBV12-5 and TRBJ2-2, with TRBD1 matching over 7 bases. The V gene end was trimmed by 7 bases and the J gene end by 2 bases; junction bases not matched to a gene: 16. From germline, CDR1 is LGHNT and CDR2 FRNRAP. This CDR3 comprises 18 residues. The CDR3 region is CASVPVIGVGGNTGELFF. Written as DNA, the CDR3 is TGTGCTAGTGTCCCCGTAATTGGGGTAGGGGGCAACACCGGGGAGCTGTTTTTT.

The chain uses TRBV7-2 and TRBJ2-1, with TRBD2 identical over 9 bases. The V segment lost 5 bases and the J segment 0 bases; nucleotides outside the gene matches: 8. This CDR3 spans 17 amino acids. CDR1 and CDR2 from the germline V gene are SGHTA and FQGNSA. CDR3 sequence reads: CASSPWTSAGSYNEQFF. For the CDR3, the DNA is TGTGCCAGCAGCCCTTGGACTAGCGCTGGCTCCTACAATGAGCAGTTCTTC.

As to this clone: The same CDR3 is also encoded by other DNA sequences in this sample. The chain recombines TRBV7-9 with TRBJ2-7, with 10 bases fitting TRBD1. The germline V gene has CDR1 SEHNR and CDR2 FQNEAQ (reference sequence). V lost 5 bases and J lost 3; bases outside the gene matches: 4. This CDR3 spans 14 amino acids. As DNA, the CDR3 is TGTGCCAGCAGCCTCGGACAGGGGGGCTACGAGCAGTACTTC. Its protein is CASSLGQGGYEQYF.

The V call is TRBV6-5, the J call TRBJ1-1; D not certain. Germline assignment: CDR1 MNHEY and CDR2 SVGAGI. V lost 2 bases and J lost 3, with 10 bases in between. This CDR3 has 14 residues. The CDR3 DNA is TGTGCCAGCAGTTACCCGGGGAGTGACACTGAAGCTTTCTTT. It translates to CASSYPGSDTEAFF.

The V and J genes are TRBV5-1 and TRBJ2-7; 7 bases map to TRBD1. V gave up 0 bases and J gave up 2 bases; unmatched junction bases: 8. CDR1 is SGHRS and CDR2 is YFSETQ in the germline V gene. The CDR3 runs 16 residues. The CDR3 nucleotides are TGCGCCAGCAGCTTGGGAATAACAGGGGCGACCTACGAGCAGTACTTC. Translated: CASSLGITGATYEQYF.

This sequence joins TRBV5-4 and TRBJ2-5, with 13 positions matching TRBD2. Trimming took 2 bases from V and 4 from J; bases not matched to a gene: 5. This CDR3 comprises 16 residues. The V gene's germline CDR1 is SGHNT and CDR2 YYREEE (reference sequence). CDR3 nucleotide sequence: TGTGCCAGCAGCTTTGGACTAGCGGGAGTAGGAGAGACCCAGTACTTC. It encodes CASSFGLAGVGETQYF.

This sequence joins TRBV9 and TRBJ2-7; the match to TRBD2 covers 10 bases. CDR1 is SGDLS and CDR2 is YYNGEE in the germline V gene. This CDR3 contains 17 residues. The V and J ends lost 2 bases and 2 bases, in that order; junction bases with no gene match: 10. CDR3 in DNA: TGTGCCAGCAGCGTGGGGACTAGCGCACGGGGGACCTACGAGCAGTACTTC. Its translation: CASSVGTSARGTYEQYF.

The rearrangement links TRBV6-5 to TRBJ2-7; D unclear. V was pared by 5 bases and J by 7 bases, with 12 bases between. Germline values: CDR1 MNHEY, CDR2 SVGAGI. The CDR3 runs to 12 residues. Here the CDR3 DNA reads TGTGCCAGCAGTCGACCCCCAGGAGAGCAGTACTTC. Its translation: CASSRPPGEQYF.

V and J are TRBV7-8 and TRBJ2-5; 8 nucleotides line up with TRBD1. Per germline, CDR1 SGHVS and CDR2 FQNEAQ. The CDR3 has 16 residues. V was pared by 5 bases and J by 4 bases, with 12 bases of the junction left unmatched. CDR3: CASSQGQGFAGETQYF. CDR3 bases: TGTGCCAGCAGCCAAGGACAGGGTTTCGCCGGAGAGACCCAGTACTTC.